The present TCR beta chain was sequenced within a study of T cells in Graves' hyperthyroidism and ophthalmopathy. Study-level background: Pretreatment peripheral blood was obtained at initial diagnosis. Study results and limitations: Blood samples included most of the expanded thyroid clonotypes exceeding 0.001.

The germline V gene encodes CDR1 DFQATT and CDR2 SNEGSKA (reference sequence). Trimming removed 5 bases from V and 5 bases from J; junction bases left unmatched: 8. The CDR3 has 15 amino acids. This clonotype was counted only a few times. Its cognate antigen is unknown. Across 18 months, stable Graves' hyperthyroidism was marked by no progression to ophthalmopathy. Using RNA transcripts as the source, TCR beta CDR3 regions were amplified. HTBI primers were the set used in a first-round RT-PCR of the TCR CDR3. TCRdb re-called the multiplex PCR reads with MiXCR, one entry per CDR3 protein. Here the sample spans about 740,000 distinct CDR3 sequences, approximately 14% being singletons.

Sequenced sample: blood. The receptor was derived from a woman in her late teens or twenties with Graves' hyperthyroidism. The V and J genes are TRBV20-1 and TRBJ2-2, with TRBD2 matching over 10 bases. As DNA, the CDR3 is TGCAGTGCTGGACCCCTAGCGGGAGTGACCGGGGAGCTGTTTTTT. As protein: CSAGPLAGVTGELFF.